One T cell receptor beta chain is described in this entry. The data were taken from a study of shared clonotypes between healthy human individuals. The assay was immunoSEQ multiplex PCR, and TCRdb's table has in-frame clones only and misses some. The data contain fewer than 1.6 million clones, just under 99% of them singletons. V gave up 8 bases and J gave up 0 bases; unmatched junction bases: 8. CDR1 and CDR2 from the germline V gene are KGHSH and LQKENI. This CDR3 has 16 residues. The source material was naive CD4+ T cells sorted from blood. The subset here: CD45RA+ positively selected. V and J are TRBV18 and TRBJ2-3; 10 nucleotides agree with TRBD2. The source is a young man in good health. This CDR3 is CASPYTSGASTDTQYF. The CDR3 bases are TGTGCCAGCCCGTACACTAGCGGGGCTAGCACAGATACGCAGTATTTT.